These 12 T cell receptor beta chains share one sample of origin, sequenced in a study of T cells in Graves' hyperthyroidism and ophthalmopathy. TCR beta CDR3 sequences were amplified from RNA transcripts. The TCR CDR3 was amplified in a first-round RT-PCR using the HTBI primer set. Using its own MiXCR run on the multiplex PCR reads, TCRdb lists one record per CDR3 protein. The sample lists about 420,000 distinct CDR3 sequences, less than 20% occurring once. Sequencing was performed on blood. The receptors were sampled from a young woman with Graves' hyperthyroidism.

The table lists this clonotype with many counts. This chain uses TRBV20-1 with TRBJ1-6, with 8 bases fitting TRBD1. The germline V gene encodes CDR1 DFQATT and CDR2 SNEGSKA (reference sequence). The V gene end was trimmed by 1 base and the J gene end by 8 bases; junction bases not matched to a gene: 4. The length of the CDR3 is 14 residues. CDR3 in DNA: TGCAGTGCTAGAGTTGGGACAGGCGATTCACCCCTCCACTTT. It yields the protein CSARVGTGDSPLHF.

This clonotype has at least ten counts. The chain joins TRBV19 to TRBJ1-5; no definite D call. V dropped 2 bases and J dropped 7 bases, with 9 bases sitting between them. Germline loops: CDR1 LNHDA, CDR2 SQIVND (reference sequence). This CDR3 region has 13 residues. For the CDR3, the DNA is TGTGCCAGTAGTATAAGGGAGTTGCAGCCCCAGCATTTT. Its protein product is CASSIRELQPQHF.

This clonotype has only a few counts. Possible read error: a much larger clone is one base away. The chain couples TRBV3-1 to TRBJ2-5, with 7 bases lining up with TRBD1. The J call is in doubt because the DNA end fits TRBJ2-1 better. From germline, CDR1 is LGHDT and CDR2 YNNKEL (reference sequence). This CDR3 comprises 14 residues. CDR3 sequence: CASSDRGQQETQFF. CDR3 bases: TGTGCCAGCAGCGATCGGGGACAGCAAGAGACCCAGTTCTTC.

This clonotype was recorded at least ten times. V is TRBV12-3 or TRBV12-4 and J is TRBJ2-5; tentatively, D is TRBD1 or TRBD2 (5 bases each). Trimming took off 2 bases at V and 5 bases at J, with 6 bases between the two ends. CDR3 size: 12 residues. This CDR3 reads CASSLWGETQYF. For the CDR3, the DNA is TGTGCCAGCAGTTTATGGGGGGAGACCCAGTACTTC.

This clonotype was observed a handful of times. This chain connects TRBV2 to TRBJ1-3; D is possibly TRBD1 (5 bases). V was clipped by 3 bases and J by 5 bases, with 17 bases between them. The CDR3 is made up of 16 amino acids. The germline CDR1 and CDR2 sequences are SNHLY and FYNNEI. The CDR3, as DNA: TGTGCCAGCAGTGATAATAGGGACGGGACGCGAAACACCATATATTTT. It specifies CASSDNRDGTRNTIYF.

Many counts were recorded for this clonotype. The genes are TRBV3-1 and TRBJ2-7, with D uncertain. V lost 0 bases and J 8 bases, leaving 8 bases between the germline ends. The CDR3 has 12 amino acids. CDR1 and CDR2 (germline): LGHDT, YNNKEL (reference sequence). CDR3: CASSQDRQKQYF. The CDR3 nucleotides read TGTGCCAGCAGCCAAGATCGTCAGAAGCAGTACTTC.

This clonotype was picked up many times. This rearrangement joins TRBV30 to TRBJ2-2; 13 nucleotides agree with TRBD2. CDR3 length: 19 amino acids. The trim removed 5 bases at V and 6 bases at J, leaving 18 bases unmatched. Looked up from germline, CDR1 is GTSNPN and CDR2 is SVGIG (reference sequence). The CDR3, as DNA: TGTGCCTGGGCCCGAGGCGGGGCCCAGGGACTAGCGGGGCCCGGGGAGCTGTTTTTT. It translates to CAWARGGAQGLAGPGELFF.

This clonotype was seen more than once but under ten times. The rearrangement links TRBV12-3 or TRBV12-4 to TRBJ2-2; 8 bases agree with TRBD2. The J segment lost 5 bases and the V segment lost 6 bases, leaving 11 bases of the junction unmatched. The CDR3 is 16 residues long. CDR3 in amino acids: CASSPHSGSWTGELFF. The DNA of the CDR3 is TGTGCCAGCAGCCCCCACAGCGGGAGTTGGACCGGGGAGCTGTTTTTT.

This clonotype was seen at least ten times. The gene calls are TRBV20-1 and TRBJ2-7; TRBD2 aligns across 9 bases. Trimming took 0 bases from V and 6 from J; bases not matched to a gene: 6. The CDR3 runs 14 residues. Germline V gives CDR1 DFQATT, CDR2 SNEGSKA (reference sequence). The CDR3 region is CSAREGGGAFEQYF. CDR3 sequence (DNA): TGCAGTGCTAGAGAGGGCGGGGGGGCGTTCGAGCAGTACTTC.

V usage is TRBV24-1 and J usage is TRBJ1-2, with unresolved D. The V end was cut by 5 bases, the J end by 10 bases, with 22 bases between. Germline V CDR1 and CDR2: KGHDR, SFDVKD. The CDR3 sequence is 15 residues long. The CDR3 DNA sequence: TGTGCCACCAGTGCCCTTGGGAATCAAGCGACCCTCTACACCTTC. Protein sequence: CATSALGNQATLYTF.

As for this clonotype: Possible read error: a much larger clone is one base away. V is TRBV6-4 and J is TRBJ2-1; D is perhaps TRBD2 (5 bases). The CDR3 has 15 residues. Looked up from germline, CDR1 is MRHNA and CDR2 is SNTAGT. The DNA of the CDR3 is TGTGCCGGCAGTGAAGGCCGGGACTCCTACAATGAGCAGTTCTTC. Translation gives CAGSEGRDSYNEQFF.

In this sample, this clonotype turned up many times. The chain is built from TRBV20-1 and TRBJ2-5; D is ambiguous. V lost 6 bases and J lost 1, with 12 bases in between. The CDR3 contains 13 residues. CDR1 and CDR2 from the germline V gene are DFQATT and SNEGSKA (reference sequence). The CDR3 sequence: CSAPSGRQETQYF. For the CDR3, the DNA is TGCAGTGCCCCCTCCGGGCGCCAAGAGACCCAGTACTTC.